This T cell receptor beta chain was sequenced for a study of T cell responses to AZD1222 COVID-19 vaccine. Findings and limits, study-wide: A reported finding is that nearly half of spike-specific TCRs target unmutated variant regions.

The assay was immunoSEQ multiplex PCR, and TCRdb's table has in-frame clones only and misses some. This repertoire shows under 200,000 clones, about nine tenths found once; its top ten account for 1.5% to 2%. The CDR3 length is 15 residues. Trimming at V came to 0 bases and at J to 7 bases, leaving 7 bases not matched to a gene. Germline V CDR1 and CDR2: LGHNA, YSLEER. In regard to this clone: Its antigen is not known.

The chain employs TRBV4-3 and TRBJ1-2; 8 bases map to TRBD1. The receptor was isolated from an adult in good health. This specimen consisted of peripheral blood, obtained on day 0 of AZD1222 vaccination. The CDR3 region is CASSQDFRQGTGYTF. CDR3 DNA: TGCGCCAGCAGCCAAGATTTCCGACAGGGGACTGGCTACACCTTC.